Following are 5 T cell receptor beta chains from one sample sequenced in a study of blood T cell repertoires in COVID-19 (dated by TCRdb to the early 2020s). Libraries were built with the immunoSEQ multiplex PCR assay. Drawn from immuneACCESS, this table holds only the in-frame rearrangements with V and J called that TCRdb kept. Clones are partly lost; checked studies trace under half to an unresolved V gene and leave the rest unexplained. A total of about 380,000 clones appear in this sample, around 90% of them only once. 6.5% of the sample goes to the ten largest clones. Sequences were obtained from peripheral blood. Every receptor here comes from a man aged 18 to 30 with active or convalescent COVID-19.

Comment on this clone: Other DNA sequences in the sample encode the same CDR3. This rearrangement joins TRBV6-5 to TRBJ1-3; D not resolved. CDR3 length equals 14 residues. Germline-derived CDR1 and CDR2 are MNHEY and SVGAGI. Trimming stripped 5 bases from V and 0 bases from J, with 8 bases between. The CDR3 DNA is TGTGCCAGCAGTCGACTGGACTCTGGAAACACCATATATTTT. This gives the protein CASSRLDSGNTIYF.

The gene calls are TRBV19 and TRBJ2-7, with D possibly matching TRBD2 (6 bases). The V gene lost 7 bases and the J gene lost 1 base, with 17 bases spanning the gap. The germline V gene encodes CDR1 LNHDA and CDR2 SQIVND (reference sequence). The CDR3 is 15 amino acids. The CDR3 loop reads CASTDTRGLSYEQYF. CDR3 nucleotides: TGTGCCAGTACCGACACACGGGGGTTATCCTACGAGCAGTACTTC.

The chain is built from TRBV10-1 and TRBJ1-5; D may be TRBD1 (6 bases). This CDR3 comprises 14 residues. CDR1 WNHNN and CDR2 SYGVQD come from the germline V gene (reference sequence). Trimming cost V 2 bases and J 8 bases, with 13 bases left between them. The CDR3 reads CASSEPGARKPQHF. The CDR3 DNA sequence: TGCGCCAGCAGTGAGCCAGGGGCGAGGAAGCCCCAGCATTTT.

CDR3 sequence (DNA): TGTGCCAGCAGTTTAAGCCTAGTGGCCACCGGGGAGCTGTTTTTT. Translation: CASSLSLVATGELFF. The chain uses TRBV27 and TRBJ2-2, with D unclear. Trimming stripped 2 bases from V and 4 bases from J, with 11 bases between. The germline CDR1 and CDR2 sequences are MNHEY and SMNVEV (reference sequence). The CDR3 is 15 residues long.

J is TRBJ2-7 and V is TRBV18, with a possible D match to TRBD2 (6 bases). This CDR3 has 16 residues. Germline lookup yields CDR1 KGHSH and CDR2 LQKENI. V lost 2 bases and J 0 bases, leaving 14 bases between the germline ends. The DNA of the CDR3 is TGTGCCAGCTCACCAGGAGGGTCTGGGAGCTCCTACGAGCAGTACTTC. It encodes CASSPGGSGSSYEQYF.